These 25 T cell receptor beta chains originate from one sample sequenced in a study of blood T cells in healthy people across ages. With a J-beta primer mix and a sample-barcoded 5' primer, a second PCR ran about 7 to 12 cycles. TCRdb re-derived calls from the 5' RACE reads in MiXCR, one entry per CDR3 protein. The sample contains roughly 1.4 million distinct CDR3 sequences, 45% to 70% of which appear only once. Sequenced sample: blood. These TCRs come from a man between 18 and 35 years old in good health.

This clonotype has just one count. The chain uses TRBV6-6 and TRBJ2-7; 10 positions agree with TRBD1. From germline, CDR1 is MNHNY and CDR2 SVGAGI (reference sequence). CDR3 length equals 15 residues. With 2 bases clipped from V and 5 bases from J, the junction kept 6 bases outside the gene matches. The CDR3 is CASSYAQDRGDEQYF. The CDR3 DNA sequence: TGTGCCAGCAGTTACGCCCAGGACAGGGGGGACGAGCAGTACTTC.

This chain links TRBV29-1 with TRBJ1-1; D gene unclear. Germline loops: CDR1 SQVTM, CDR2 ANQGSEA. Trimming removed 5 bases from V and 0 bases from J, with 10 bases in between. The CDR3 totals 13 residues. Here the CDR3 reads CSVFSGMNTEAFF. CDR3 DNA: TGCAGCGTTTTTTCCGGAATGAACACTGAAGCTTTCTTT.

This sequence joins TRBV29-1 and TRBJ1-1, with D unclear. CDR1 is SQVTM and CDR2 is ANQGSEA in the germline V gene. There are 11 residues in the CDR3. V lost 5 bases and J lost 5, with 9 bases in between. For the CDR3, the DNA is TGCAGCGTTAGCGACGCTACTGAAGCTTTCTTT. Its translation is CSVSDATEAFF.

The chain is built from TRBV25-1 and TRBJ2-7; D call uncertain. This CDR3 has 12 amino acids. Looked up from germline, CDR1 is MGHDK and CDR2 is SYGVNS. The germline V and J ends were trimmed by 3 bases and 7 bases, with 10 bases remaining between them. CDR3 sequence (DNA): TGTGCCAGCAGTGATCCCTACAATGAGCAGTACTTC. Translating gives CASSDPYNEQYF.

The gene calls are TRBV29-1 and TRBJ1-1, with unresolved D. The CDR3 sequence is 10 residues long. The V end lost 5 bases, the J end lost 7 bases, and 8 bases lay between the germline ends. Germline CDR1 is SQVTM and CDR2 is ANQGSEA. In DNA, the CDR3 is TGCAGCGTTTCCACCCTTGAAGCTTTCTTT. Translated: CSVSTLEAFF.

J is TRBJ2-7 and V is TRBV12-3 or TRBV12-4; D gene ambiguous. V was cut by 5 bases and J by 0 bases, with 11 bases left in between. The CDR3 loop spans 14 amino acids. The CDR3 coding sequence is TGTGCCAGCAGTGTAGGCCCTTCCTCCTACGAGCAGTACTTC. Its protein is CASSVGPSSYEQYF.

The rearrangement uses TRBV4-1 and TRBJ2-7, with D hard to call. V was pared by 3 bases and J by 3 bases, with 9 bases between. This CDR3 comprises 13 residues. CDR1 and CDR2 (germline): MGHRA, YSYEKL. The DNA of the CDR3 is TGCGCCAGCAGCCAGGGTCCTTTCTACGAGCAGTACTTC. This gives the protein CASSQGPFYEQYF.

As DNA, the CDR3 is TGTGCCAGCAGCTTGGTGGGAGGGGGTGAAGGCACTGAAGCTTTCTTT. It is translated as CASSLVGGGEGTEAFF. The V gene is TRBV5-4, the J gene TRBJ1-1, with a possible D match to TRBD1 (6 bases). V lost 0 bases and J lost 4, with 16 bases in between. From germline, CDR1 is SGHNT and CDR2 YYREEE (reference sequence). The CDR3 has 16 amino acids. The complete variable domain, with remaining parts taken from reference TRBV5-4 and TRBJ1-1, reads ETGVTQSPTHLIKTRGQQVTLRCSSQSGHNTVSWYQQALGQGPQFIFQYYREEENGRGNFPPRFSGLQFPNYSSELNVNALELDDSALYLCASSLVGGGEGTEAFFGQGTRLTVV.

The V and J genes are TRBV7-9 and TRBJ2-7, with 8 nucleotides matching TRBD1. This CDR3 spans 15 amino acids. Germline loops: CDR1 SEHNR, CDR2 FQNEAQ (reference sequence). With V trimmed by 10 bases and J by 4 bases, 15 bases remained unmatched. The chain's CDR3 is CATNELRTGRYEQYF. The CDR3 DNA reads TGTGCCACCAACGAATTACGGACAGGGCGGTACGAGCAGTACTTC. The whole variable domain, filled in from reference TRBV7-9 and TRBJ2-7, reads DTGVSQNPRHKITKRGQNVTFRCDPISEHNRLYWYRQTLGQGPEFLTYFQNEAQLEKSRLLSDRFSAERPKGSFSTLEIQRTEQGDSAMYLCATNELRTGRYEQYFGPGTRLTVT.

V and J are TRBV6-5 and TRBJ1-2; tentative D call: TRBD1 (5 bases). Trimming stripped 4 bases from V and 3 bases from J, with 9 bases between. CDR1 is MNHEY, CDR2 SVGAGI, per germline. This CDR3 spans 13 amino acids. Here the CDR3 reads CASSFARDYGYTF. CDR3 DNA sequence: TGTGCCAGCAGTTTCGCCAGGGACTATGGCTACACCTTC.

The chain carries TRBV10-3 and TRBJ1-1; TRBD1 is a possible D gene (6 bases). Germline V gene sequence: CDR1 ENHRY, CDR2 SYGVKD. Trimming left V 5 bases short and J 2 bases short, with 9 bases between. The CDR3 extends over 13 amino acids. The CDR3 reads CAISRDTNTEAFF. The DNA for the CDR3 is TGTGCCATCAGTAGGGACACCAACACTGAAGCTTTCTTT.

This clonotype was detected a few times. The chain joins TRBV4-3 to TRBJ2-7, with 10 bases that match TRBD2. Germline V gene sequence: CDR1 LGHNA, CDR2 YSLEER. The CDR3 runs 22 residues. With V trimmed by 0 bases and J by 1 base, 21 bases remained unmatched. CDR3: CASSQDLGVAGGHQRPSYEQYF. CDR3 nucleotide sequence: TGCGCCAGCAGCCAAGATCTAGGAGTAGCGGGGGGCCACCAACGACCTTCCTACGAGCAGTACTTC.

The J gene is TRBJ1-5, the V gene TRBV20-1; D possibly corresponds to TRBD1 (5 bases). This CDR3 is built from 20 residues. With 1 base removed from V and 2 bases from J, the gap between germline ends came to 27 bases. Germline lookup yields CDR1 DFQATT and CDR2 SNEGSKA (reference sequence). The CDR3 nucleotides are TGCAGTGCTAGAGGTGGTTGTCGGGGGATGGCCTGCGGCGGCAATCAGCCCCAGCATTTT. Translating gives CSARGGCRGMACGGNQPQHF.

The CDR3 DNA reads as TGTGCCAGCAGTCTCAGGCCGGATGAGCAGTTCTTC. Protein product: CASSLRPDEQFF. V and J are TRBV27 and TRBJ2-1; D remains ambiguous. Germline V gene lookup returns CDR1 MNHEY and CDR2 SMNVEV (reference sequence). Trimming removed 5 bases from V and 8 bases from J, with 10 bases in between. The CDR3 consists of 12 residues.

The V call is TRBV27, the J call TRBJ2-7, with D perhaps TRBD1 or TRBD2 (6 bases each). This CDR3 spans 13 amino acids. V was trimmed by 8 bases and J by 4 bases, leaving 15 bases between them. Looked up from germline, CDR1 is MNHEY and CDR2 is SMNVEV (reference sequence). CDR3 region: CASGYRDSYEQYF. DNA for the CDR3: TGTGCCAGCGGATACAGGGACTCTTACGAGCAGTACTTC.

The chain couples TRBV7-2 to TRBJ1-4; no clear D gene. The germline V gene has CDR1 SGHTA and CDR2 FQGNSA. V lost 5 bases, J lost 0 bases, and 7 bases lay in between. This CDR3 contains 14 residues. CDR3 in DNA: TGTGCCAGCAGCCTCACCTCAACTAATGAAAAACTGTTTTTT. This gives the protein CASSLTSTNEKLFF.

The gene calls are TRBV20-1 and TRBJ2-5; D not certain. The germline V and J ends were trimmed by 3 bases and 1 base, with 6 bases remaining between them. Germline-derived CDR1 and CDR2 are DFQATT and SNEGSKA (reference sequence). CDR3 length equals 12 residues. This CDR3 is CSASPTQETQYF. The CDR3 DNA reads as TGCAGTGCTAGTCCGACCCAAGAGACCCAGTACTTC.

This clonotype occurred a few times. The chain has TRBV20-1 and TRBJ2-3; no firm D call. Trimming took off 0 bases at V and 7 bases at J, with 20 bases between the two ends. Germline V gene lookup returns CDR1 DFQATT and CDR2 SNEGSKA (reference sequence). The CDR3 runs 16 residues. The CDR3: CSARDYTNPTSNTQYF. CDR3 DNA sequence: TGCAGTGCTAGAGATTACACTAACCCGACATCGAATACGCAGTATTTT.

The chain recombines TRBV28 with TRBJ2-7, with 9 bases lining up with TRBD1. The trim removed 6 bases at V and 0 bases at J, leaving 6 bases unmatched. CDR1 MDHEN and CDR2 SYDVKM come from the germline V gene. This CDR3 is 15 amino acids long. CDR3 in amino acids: CASREQGASSYEQYF. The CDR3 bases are TGTGCCAGCAGGGAACAGGGGGCTAGCTCCTACGAGCAGTACTTC.

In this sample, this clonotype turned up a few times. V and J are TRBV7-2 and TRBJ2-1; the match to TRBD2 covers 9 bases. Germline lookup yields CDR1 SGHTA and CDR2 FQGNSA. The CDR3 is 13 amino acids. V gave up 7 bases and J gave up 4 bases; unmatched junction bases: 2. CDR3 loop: CASTSGEYNEQFF. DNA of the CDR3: TGTGCCAGCACTAGCGGGGAATACAATGAGCAGTTCTTC.

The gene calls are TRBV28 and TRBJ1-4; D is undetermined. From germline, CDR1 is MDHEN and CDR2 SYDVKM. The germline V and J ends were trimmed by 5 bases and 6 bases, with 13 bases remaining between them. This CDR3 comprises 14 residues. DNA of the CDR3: TGTGCCAGCAGTCGACACGCTTCTGATGAAAAACTGTTTTTT. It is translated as CASSRHASDEKLFF.

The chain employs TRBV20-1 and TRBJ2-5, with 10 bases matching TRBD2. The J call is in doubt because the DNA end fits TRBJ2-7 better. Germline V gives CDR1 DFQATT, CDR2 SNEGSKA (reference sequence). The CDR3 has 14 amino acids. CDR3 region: CSATGTSALYEQYF. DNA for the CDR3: TGCAGTGCAACTGGGACTAGCGCCTTGTACGAGCAGTACTTC.

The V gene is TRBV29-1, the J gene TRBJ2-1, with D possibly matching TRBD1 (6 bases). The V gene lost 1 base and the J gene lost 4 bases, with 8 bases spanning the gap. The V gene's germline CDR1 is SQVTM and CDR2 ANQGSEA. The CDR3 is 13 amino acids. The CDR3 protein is CSVEGTVYNEQFF. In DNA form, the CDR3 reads TGCAGCGTTGAAGGGACAGTATACAATGAGCAGTTCTTC.

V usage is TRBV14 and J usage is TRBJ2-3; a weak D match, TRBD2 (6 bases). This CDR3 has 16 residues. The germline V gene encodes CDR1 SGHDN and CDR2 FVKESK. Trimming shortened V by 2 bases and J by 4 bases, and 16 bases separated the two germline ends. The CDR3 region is CASSQTVSWEADTQYF. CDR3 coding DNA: TGTGCCAGCAGCCAAACCGTAAGCTGGGAGGCAGATACGCAGTATTTT.

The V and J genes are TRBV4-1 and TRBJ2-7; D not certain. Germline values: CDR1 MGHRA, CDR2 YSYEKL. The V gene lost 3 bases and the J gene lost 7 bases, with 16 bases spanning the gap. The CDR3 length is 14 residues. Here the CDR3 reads CASSHVGQDGEQYF. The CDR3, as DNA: TGCGCCAGCAGCCATGTAGGCCAGGACGGGGAGCAGTACTTC.